This T cell receptor (beta chain) is from a study of OX40 agonist ivuxolimab in advanced cancers. About the study: Ivuxolimab, which is an agonistic anti-OX40 (CD134) antibody, was administered to the patients. Findings of the study overall: Circulating CD4+ and CD8+ T cells showed clonal expansion by week 6 at 0.1 to 3.0 mg/kg. People who partly responded at 0.1-3.0 mg/kg had some of the least clonal expansion seen.

This clone has just a few counts. As yet, its antigen is unknown. Per germline, CDR1 MNHNS and CDR2 SASEGT. The V end was cut by 8 bases, the J end by 6 bases, with 9 bases between. This CDR3 contains 11 residues. Repertoires were generated with immunoSEQ multiplex PCR, while TCRdb's copy carries only in-frame clones and drops some. Among more than 60,000 clones listed, 60% to 80% were seen once. This rearrangement joins TRBV6-1 to TRBJ2-3; possibly TRBD1 for D (6 bases). The receptor comes from an adult with an advanced solid tumor such as melanoma, head and neck, liver or kidney cancer. The specimen was CD4+ or CD8+ T cells sorted from blood, collected in a trial of the OX40 agonist ivuxolimab. CDR3 in amino acids: CASRQGDTQYF. DNA of the CDR3: TGTGCCAGCCGGCAGGGGGATACGCAGTATTTT.